The sequence of this T cell receptor (beta chain) was determined in a study of blood T cell repertoires in COVID-19. In the study overall: Italy, Spain and the United States were the sources of the convalescent and acute COVID-19 samples. The cDNA or gDNA used as material had been derived from T cells, B-cell-depleted T cells, or PBMCs.

Original analysis: Nucleated cell number was recorded as an estimate derived from reference gene primer amplification. TCRdb's copy holds only in-frame clones and misses some; the assay was immunoSEQ multiplex PCR. The DNA was the basis for D and trimming; V, J and clone size are from that table. The top ten clones hold 4% to 5.5% of a sample with around 300,000 clones, nearly 90% of them seen once. Participants were placed into cohorts based on the clinical history they reported. Germline assignment: CDR1 MDHEN and CDR2 SYDVKM. CDR3 length: 14 amino acids. V shed 6 bases and J 2 bases; nucleotides not matched to a gene: 4.

The clonotype was recovered from a young woman with acute COVID-19. The J gene is TRBJ2-5, the V gene TRBV28; 9 nucleotides agree with TRBD2. The source material was PBMCs or T cells enriched from blood (not recorded which). This chain's CDR3 is CASRPSGIQETQYF. CDR3 in DNA: TGTGCCAGCAGGCCTAGCGGGATTCAAGAGACCCAGTACTTC.